The rows below give T cell receptor beta chains drawn from one sample of a study of shared clonotypes between healthy human individuals. TCRdb keeps only in-frame clones here, not all; method: immunoSEQ multiplex PCR. This table has around 990,000 clones, roughly 80% appearing once. The sequenced sample was memory CD4+ T cells from PBMCs. All receptors come from a man aged 18 to 29 in good health. Some clones in this sample may be carry-over from other donors' samples. Each CDR3 is given with its conserved first and last residue.

cdr3_aa: CASSSTGGGHNEQFF
v_call: TRBV11-3

cdr3_aa: CASSVATGGSYGYTF
v_call: TRBV9

cdr3_aa: CASSPLLAGGQETQYF
v_call: TRBV9

cdr3_aa: CASSPPGLAAPEQYF
v_call: TRBV18

cdr3_aa: CASVGAQETQYF
v_call: TRBV2

cdr3_aa: CASRARQEVNEKLFF
v_call: TRBV7-9

cdr3_aa: CASSKAYEQYF
v_call: TRBV5-1

cdr3_aa: CASSPGSQETQYF
v_call: TRBV5-4

cdr3_aa: CAISEYPYSNQPQHF
v_call: TRBV10-3

cdr3_aa: CAISESGGPYGYTF
v_call: TRBV10-3

cdr3_aa: CASSTQRGQGSGYTF
v_call: TRBV5-4

cdr3_aa: CATSRSNEKLFF
v_call: TRBV15

cdr3_aa: CASMRGRNQPQHF
v_call: TRBV28

cdr3_aa: CASSDQKRYEQYF
v_call: TRBV25-1

cdr3_aa: CASSLATEGIYGYTF
v_call: TRBV5-1

cdr3_aa: CASSRVFEAFF
v_call: TRBV6-1

cdr3_aa: CASSQQGAKNIQYF
v_call: TRBV28

cdr3_aa: CASRGGPRSYNEQFF
v_call: TRBV28

cdr3_aa: CASSPRGGLSTEAFF
v_call: TRBV27

cdr3_aa: CATSRDGGGAYEQYF
v_call: TRBV15